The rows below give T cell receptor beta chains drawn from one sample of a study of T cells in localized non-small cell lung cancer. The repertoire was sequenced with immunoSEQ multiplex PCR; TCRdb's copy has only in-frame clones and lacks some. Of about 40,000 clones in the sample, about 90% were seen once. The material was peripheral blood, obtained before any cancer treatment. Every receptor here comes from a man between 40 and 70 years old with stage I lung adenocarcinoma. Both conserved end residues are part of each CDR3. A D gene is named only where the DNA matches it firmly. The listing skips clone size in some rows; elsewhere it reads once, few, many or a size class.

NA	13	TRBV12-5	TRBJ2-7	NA	CASASSDRYEQYF	TGTGCTAGTGCCTCCTCGGACCGTTACGAGCAGTACTTC
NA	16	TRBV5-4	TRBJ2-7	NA	CASSLVEALSSYEQYF	TGTGCCAGCAGCTTGGTTGAAGCGCTGAGCTCCTACGAGCAGTACTTC
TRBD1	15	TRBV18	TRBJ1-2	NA	CASSPSTGARDGYTF	TGTGCCAGCTCACCGTCGACAGGGGCGCGGGATGGCTACACCTTC
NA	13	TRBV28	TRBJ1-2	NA	CASSLLEETGYTF	TGTGCCAGCAGTTTATTGGAGGAAACGGGTTACACCTTC
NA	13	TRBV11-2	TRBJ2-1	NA	CASSLASAAEQFF	TGTGCCAGCAGCTTAGCTAGTGCCGCCGAGCAGTTCTTC
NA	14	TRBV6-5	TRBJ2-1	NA	CASSYRPGFNEQFF	TGTGCCAGCAGTTACAGGCCGGGGTTCAATGAGCAGTTCTTC
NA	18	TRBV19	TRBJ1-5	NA	CASSIPPSAGGLNQPQHF	TGTGCCAGTAGTATCCCCCCCTCAGCGGGGGGCTTGAATCAGCCCCAGCATTTT
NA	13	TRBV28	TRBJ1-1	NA	CASRDGLNTEAFF	TGTGCCAGCCGGGACGGACTGAACACTGAAGCTTTCTTT
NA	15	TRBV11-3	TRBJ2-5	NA	CASSLSGARGETQYF	TGTGCCAGCAGCTTATCCGGGGCCCGAGGAGAGACCCAGTACTTC
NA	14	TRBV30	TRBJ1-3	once	CAWSNERPGSTIYF	TGTGCCTGGAGTAACGAGAGACCGGGAAGCACCATATATTTT
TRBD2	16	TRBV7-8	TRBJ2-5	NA	CASSFRPSGNQETQYF	TGTGCCAGCAGCTTCCGACCTAGCGGAAATCAAGAGACCCAGTACTTC
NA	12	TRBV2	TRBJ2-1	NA	CASRGGSNEQFF	TGTGCCAGCAGGGGAGGTTCCAATGAGCAGTTCTTC
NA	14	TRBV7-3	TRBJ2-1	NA	CASSLTFGYGEQFF	TGTGCCAGCAGCTTAACGTTCGGATATGGAGAGCAGTTCTTC
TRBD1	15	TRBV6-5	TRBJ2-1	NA	CASRDRQGSYNEQFF	TGTGCCAGCAGGGACCGACAGGGATCCTACAATGAGCAGTTCTTC
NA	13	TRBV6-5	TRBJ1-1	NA	CASSPRVGTEAFF	TGTGCCAGCAGTCCCAGGGTAGGCACTGAAGCTTTCTTT
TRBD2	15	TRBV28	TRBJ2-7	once	CASSLGTSSTYEQYF	TGTGCCAGCAGTTTGGGGACTAGTTCTACCTACGAGCAGTACTTC
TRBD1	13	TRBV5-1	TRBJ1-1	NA	CASLGQGSTEAFF	TGCGCCAGCTTAGGACAGGGTTCCACTGAAGCTTTCTTT
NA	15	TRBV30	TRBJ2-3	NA	CAWSGAGHLTDTQYF	TGTGCCTGGAGTGGGGCGGGACACCTCACAGATACGCAGTATTTT
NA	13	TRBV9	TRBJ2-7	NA	CASSAAGAEKQYF	TGTGCCAGCAGCGCGGCTGGGGCGGAGAAGCAGTACTTC
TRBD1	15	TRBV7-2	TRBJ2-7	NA	CASSLQGTGYDEQYF	TGTGCCAGCAGCTTACAAGGGACAGGGTACGACGAGCAGTACTTC
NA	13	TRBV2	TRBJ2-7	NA	CASSGTESYEQYF	TGTGCCAGCAGTGGGACGGAATCCTACGAGCAGTACTTC
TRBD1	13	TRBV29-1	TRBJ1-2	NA	CSVLRDRVYGYTF	TGCAGCGTGCTCCGGGACAGGGTCTATGGCTACACCTTC
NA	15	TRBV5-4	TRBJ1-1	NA	CATNKMGGEGTEAFF	TGTGCCACCAACAAGATGGGGGGCGAGGGCACTGAAGCTTTCTTT
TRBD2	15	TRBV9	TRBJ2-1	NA	CASSVAASGRDEQFF	TGTGCCAGCAGCGTAGCGGCTAGCGGGAGGGATGAGCAGTTCTTC
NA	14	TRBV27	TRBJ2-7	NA	CASSFRTPSYEQYF	TGTGCCAGCAGTTTCAGGACGCCGTCCTACGAGCAGTACTTC
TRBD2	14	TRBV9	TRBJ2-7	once	CASSRGGRAYEQYF	TGTGCCAGCAGCCGAGGCGGGAGGGCCTACGAGCAGTACTTC
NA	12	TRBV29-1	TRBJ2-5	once	CSVVSGSETQYF	TGCAGCGTTGTATCCGGGTCAGAGACCCAGTACTTC
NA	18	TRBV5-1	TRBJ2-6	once	CASSESGTMTSGSNVLTF	TGCGCCAGCAGCGAATCCGGGACAATGACCTCTGGGTCCAACGTCCTGACTTTC
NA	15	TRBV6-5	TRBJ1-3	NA	CASRRTHRAGNTIYF	TGTGCCAGCAGACGGACTCACAGAGCGGGAAACACCATATATTTT
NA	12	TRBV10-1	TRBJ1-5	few	CASSGYYHGQHF	TGCGCCAGCAGTGGGTACTATCACGGCCAGCATTTT
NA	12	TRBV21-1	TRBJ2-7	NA	CASSGVADEQYF	TGTGCCTCCTCGGGGGTAGCGGACGAGCAGTACTTC
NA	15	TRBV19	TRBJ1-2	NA	CASSIQGQRGRTHTF	TGTGCCAGTAGTATACAAGGACAACGAGGTCGGACCCACACCTTC
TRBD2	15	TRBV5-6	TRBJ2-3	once	CASSGGLAEPDTQYF	TGTGCCAGCAGCGGGGGACTAGCGGAACCAGATACGCAGTATTTT
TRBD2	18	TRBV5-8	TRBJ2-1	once	CASSFRFGLASSYNEQFF	TGTGCCAGCAGCTTTCGGTTTGGACTAGCGAGCTCCTACAATGAGCAGTTCTTC